The next 3 T cell receptor beta chains were all read from a single sample in a study of T cells in Graves' hyperthyroidism and ophthalmopathy. RNA transcripts provided the source from which TCR beta CDR3 regions were amplified. Primed by the HTBI set, a first-round RT-PCR was run on the TCR CDR3. TCRdb re-derived calls from the multiplex PCR reads in MiXCR, one entry per CDR3 protein. This sample yields 500,000 to 600,000 distinct CDR3 sequences, of which about 20% are seen a single time; 47% belongs to the top ten. The specimen sequenced was blood. The source of these receptors is a man aged 40-55 years with Graves' ophthalmopathy.

This clonotype was counted only a few times. This chain connects TRBV6-1 to TRBJ2-7, with 9 bases lining up with TRBD1. Germline assignment: CDR1 MNHNS and CDR2 SASEGT. This CDR3 is 16 amino acids long. Trimming removed 4 bases from V and 7 bases from J; junction bases left unmatched: 14. This CDR3 reads CASSARPGQGLLEQYF. Here the CDR3 DNA reads TGTGCCAGCAGTGCCCGGCCGGGACAGGGTTTATTAGAGCAGTACTTC.

This clonotype has a count of ten or more. The CDR3 sequence is CASSTAFPGGYEQYF. CDR3 nucleotides: TGTGCCAGCAGCACTGCCTTCCCAGGGGGCTACGAGCAGTACTTC. This sequence joins TRBV12-3 or TRBV12-4 and TRBJ2-7, with 7 bases identical to TRBD1. CDR3 length equals 15 residues. V shed 6 bases, J shed 3 bases, and the junction held 11 bases outside the gene matches.

This clonotype was seen ten or more times. This chain joins TRBV11-2 and TRBJ2-2; 8 bases match TRBD2. The germline V gene encodes CDR1 SGHAT and CDR2 FQNNGV. This CDR3 region has 15 residues. The J segment lost 4 bases and the V segment lost 1 base, leaving 2 bases of the junction unmatched. The DNA of the CDR3 is TGTGCCAGCAGCTTAGCGGGGGGGCTCACCGGGGAGCTGTTTTTT. This encodes CASSLAGGLTGELFF.